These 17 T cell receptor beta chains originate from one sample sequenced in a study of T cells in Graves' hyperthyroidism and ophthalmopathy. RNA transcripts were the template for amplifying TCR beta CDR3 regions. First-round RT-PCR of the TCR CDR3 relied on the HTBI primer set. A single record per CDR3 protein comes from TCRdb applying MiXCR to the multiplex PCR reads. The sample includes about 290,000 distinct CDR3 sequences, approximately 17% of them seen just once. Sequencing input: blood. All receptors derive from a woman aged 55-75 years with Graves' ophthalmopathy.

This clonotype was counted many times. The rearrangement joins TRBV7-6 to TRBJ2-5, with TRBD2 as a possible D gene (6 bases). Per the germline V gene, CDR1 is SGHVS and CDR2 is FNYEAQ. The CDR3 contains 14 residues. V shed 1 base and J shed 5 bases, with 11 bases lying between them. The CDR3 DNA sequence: TGTGCCAGCAGCTTAGGGGGTAGCGGCGAGACCCAGTACTTC. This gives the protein CASSLGGSGETQYF.

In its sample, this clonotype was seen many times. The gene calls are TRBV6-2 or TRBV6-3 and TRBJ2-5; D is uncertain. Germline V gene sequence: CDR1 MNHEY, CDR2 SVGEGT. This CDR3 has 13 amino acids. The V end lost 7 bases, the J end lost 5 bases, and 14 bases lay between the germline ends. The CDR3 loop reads CASTRMTEETQYF. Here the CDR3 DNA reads TGTGCCAGCACACGGATGACCGAGGAGACCCAGTACTTC.

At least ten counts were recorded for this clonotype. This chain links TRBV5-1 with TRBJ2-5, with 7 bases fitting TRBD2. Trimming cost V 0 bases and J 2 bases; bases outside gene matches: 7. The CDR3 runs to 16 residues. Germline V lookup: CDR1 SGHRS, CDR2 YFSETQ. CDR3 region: CASSLGGLEGQETQYF. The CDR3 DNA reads TGCGCCAGCAGCTTGGGCGGACTAGAAGGACAAGAGACCCAGTACTTC.

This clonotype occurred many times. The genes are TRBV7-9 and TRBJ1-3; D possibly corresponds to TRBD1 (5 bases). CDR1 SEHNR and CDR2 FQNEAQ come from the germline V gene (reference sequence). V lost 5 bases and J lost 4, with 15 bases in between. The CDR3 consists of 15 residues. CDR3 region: CASSPWAGSGNTIYF. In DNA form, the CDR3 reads TGTGCCAGCAGCCCCTGGGCAGGGTCGGGAAACACCATATATTTT.

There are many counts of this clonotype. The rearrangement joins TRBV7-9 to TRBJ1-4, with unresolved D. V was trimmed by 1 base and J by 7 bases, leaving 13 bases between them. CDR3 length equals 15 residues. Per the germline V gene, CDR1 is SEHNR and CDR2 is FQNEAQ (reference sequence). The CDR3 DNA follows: TGTGCCAGCAGCTTAGGGGTCCCTGGAAGTGAAAAACTGTTTTTT. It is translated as CASSLGVPGSEKLFF.

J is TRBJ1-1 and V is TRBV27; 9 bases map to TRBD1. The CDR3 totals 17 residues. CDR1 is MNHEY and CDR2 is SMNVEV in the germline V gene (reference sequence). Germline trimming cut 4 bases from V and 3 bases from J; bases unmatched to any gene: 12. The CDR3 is CASSSPRGTGRYTEAFF. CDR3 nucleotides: TGTGCCAGCAGTTCGCCTAGGGGGACAGGGAGGTACACTGAAGCTTTCTTT.

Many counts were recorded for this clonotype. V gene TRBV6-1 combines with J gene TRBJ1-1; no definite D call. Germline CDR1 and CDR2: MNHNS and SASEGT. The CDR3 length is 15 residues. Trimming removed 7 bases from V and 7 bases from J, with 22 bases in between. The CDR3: CASTLGGFQTLEAFF. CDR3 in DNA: TGTGCCAGCACCTTAGGAGGGTTCCAGACTCTTGAAGCTTTCTTT.

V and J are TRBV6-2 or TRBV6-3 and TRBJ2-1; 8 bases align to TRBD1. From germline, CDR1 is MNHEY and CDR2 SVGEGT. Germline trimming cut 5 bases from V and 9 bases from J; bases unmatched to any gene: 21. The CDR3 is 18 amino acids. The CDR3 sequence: CASSIRGQGGSFGGEQFF. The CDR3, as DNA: TGTGCCAGCAGTATCCGAGGACAGGGTGGGTCCTTTGGCGGTGAGCAGTTCTTC.

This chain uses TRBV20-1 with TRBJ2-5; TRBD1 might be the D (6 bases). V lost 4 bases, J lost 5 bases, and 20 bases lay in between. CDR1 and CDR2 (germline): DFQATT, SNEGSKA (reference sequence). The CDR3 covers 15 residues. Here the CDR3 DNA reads TGCAGTGCTACCCCGGACAGTTTGGGCGGCGAGACCCAGTACTTC. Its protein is CSATPDSLGGETQYF.

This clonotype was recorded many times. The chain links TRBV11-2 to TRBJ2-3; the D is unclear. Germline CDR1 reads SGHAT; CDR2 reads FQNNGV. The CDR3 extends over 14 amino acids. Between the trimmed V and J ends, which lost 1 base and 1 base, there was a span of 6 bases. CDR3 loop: CASSLAVRTDTQYF. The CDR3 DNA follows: TGTGCCAGCAGCTTAGCGGTGCGCACAGATACGCAGTATTTT. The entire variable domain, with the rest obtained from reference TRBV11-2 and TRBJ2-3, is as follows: EAGVAQSPRYKIIEKRQSVAFWCNPISGHATLYWYQQILGQGPKLLIQFQNNGVVDDSQLPKDRFSAERLKGVDSTLKIQPAKLEDSAVYLCASSLAVRTDTQYFGPGTRLTVL.

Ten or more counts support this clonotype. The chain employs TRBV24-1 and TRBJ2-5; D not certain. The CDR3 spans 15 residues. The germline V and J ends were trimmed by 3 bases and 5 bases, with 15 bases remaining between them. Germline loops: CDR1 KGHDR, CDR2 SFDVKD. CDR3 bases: TGTGCCACCAGTGATCCCCGCGCCCCGTACGAGACCCAGTACTTC. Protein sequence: CATSDPRAPYETQYF.

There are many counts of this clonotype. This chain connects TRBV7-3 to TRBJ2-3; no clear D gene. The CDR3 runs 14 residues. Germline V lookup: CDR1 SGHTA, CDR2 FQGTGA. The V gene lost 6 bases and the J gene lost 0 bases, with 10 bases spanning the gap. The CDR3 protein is CASSFSSSTDTQYF. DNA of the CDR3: TGTGCCAGCAGTTTTAGCTCTAGCACAGATACGCAGTATTTT.

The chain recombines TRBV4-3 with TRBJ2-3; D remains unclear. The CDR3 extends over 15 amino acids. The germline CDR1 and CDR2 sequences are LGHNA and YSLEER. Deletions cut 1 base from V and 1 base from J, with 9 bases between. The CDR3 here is CASSQGGFGTDTQYF. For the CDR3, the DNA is TGCGCCAGCAGCCAAGGTGGTTTTGGCACAGATACGCAGTATTTT.

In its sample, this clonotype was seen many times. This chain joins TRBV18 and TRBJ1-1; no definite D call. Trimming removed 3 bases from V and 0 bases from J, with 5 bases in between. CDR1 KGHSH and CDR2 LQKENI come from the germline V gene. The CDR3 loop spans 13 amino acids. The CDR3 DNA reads TGTGCCAGCTCACCCCCAATGAACACTGAAGCTTTCTTT. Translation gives CASSPPMNTEAFF.

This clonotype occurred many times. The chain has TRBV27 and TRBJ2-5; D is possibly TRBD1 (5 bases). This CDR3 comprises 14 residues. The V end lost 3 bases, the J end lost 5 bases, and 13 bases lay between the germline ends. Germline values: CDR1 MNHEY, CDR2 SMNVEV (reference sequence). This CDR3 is CASSFYPGWETQYF. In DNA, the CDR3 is TGTGCCAGCAGTTTTTACCCAGGGTGGGAGACCCAGTACTTC.

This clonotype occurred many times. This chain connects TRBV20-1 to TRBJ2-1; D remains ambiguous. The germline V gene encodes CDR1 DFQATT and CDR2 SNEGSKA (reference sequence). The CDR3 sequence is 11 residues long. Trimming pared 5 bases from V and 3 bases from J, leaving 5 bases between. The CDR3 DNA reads TGCAGTGCTCTCCTCTACAATGAGCAGTTCTTC. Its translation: CSALLYNEQFF.

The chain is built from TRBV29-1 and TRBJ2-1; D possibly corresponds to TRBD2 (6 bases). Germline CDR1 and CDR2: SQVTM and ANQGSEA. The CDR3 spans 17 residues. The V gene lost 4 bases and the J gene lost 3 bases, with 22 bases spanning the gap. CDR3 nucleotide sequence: TGCAGCGTTGTCGTTTTCGGGACTGGCGCTTACTACAATGAGCAGTTCTTC. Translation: CSVVVFGTGAYYNEQFF.